This T cell receptor (beta chain) was observed in a study of T cells in Graves' hyperthyroidism and ophthalmopathy. General study points: Researchers report that a 13 V-J model separated ophthalmopathy from stable hyperthyroidism.

The germline V and J ends were trimmed by 2 bases and 1 base, with 10 bases remaining between them. The germline gives CDR1 SGHRS, CDR2 YFSETQ. This CDR3 contains 15 residues. At least ten counts were recorded for this clonotype. Its antigen is not known. The TCR beta CDR3 regions underwent amplification using RNA transcripts as the source. When the TCR CDR3 underwent first-round RT-PCR, the HTBI primer set was used. TCRdb re-called the multiplex PCR reads with MiXCR, one entry per CDR3 protein. This table holds a few hundred thousand distinct CDR3 sequences, around 21% found once. The V and J genes are TRBV5-1 and TRBJ1-3, with unresolved D. The receptor's source is a young man with Graves' hyperthyroidism. Sequences were obtained from blood. This CDR3 is CASSFERTSGNTIYF. CDR3 DNA sequence: TGCGCCAGCAGCTTTGAGAGGACGTCTGGAAACACCATATATTTT.